Below, one T cell receptor (beta chain) is given with its context. Its target is unknown. CDR1 and CDR2 from the germline V gene are SGHRS and YFSETQ. CDR3 length: 17 amino acids. Germline trimming cut 3 bases from V and 2 bases from J; bases unmatched to any gene: 8. The authors reverse transcribed all of the isolated RNA, so sequencing captured expressed TCRB transcripts. Sequencing used immunoSEQ multiplex PCR; TCRdb keeps in-frame clones, though not all of them. The sample lists more than 250,000 clones; 14% were seen once. The sample belongs to a study of beta chain features in type 1 diabetes. General study points: There was a moderate but significant shortening of TCRB CDR3s in all four CD4+ subsets of Type 1 diabetes patients.

Input material: naive CD4+ T cells from blood. This receptor was identified in a man aged 25 to 45 with type 1 diabetes. V gene TRBV5-1 combines with J gene TRBJ2-5; 12 bases are shared with TRBD2. The CDR3 region has the DNA TGCGCCAGCAGCTACCTAACTAGCGGGAGGCCACAAGAGACCCAGTACTTC. It translates to CASSYLTSGRPQETQYF.